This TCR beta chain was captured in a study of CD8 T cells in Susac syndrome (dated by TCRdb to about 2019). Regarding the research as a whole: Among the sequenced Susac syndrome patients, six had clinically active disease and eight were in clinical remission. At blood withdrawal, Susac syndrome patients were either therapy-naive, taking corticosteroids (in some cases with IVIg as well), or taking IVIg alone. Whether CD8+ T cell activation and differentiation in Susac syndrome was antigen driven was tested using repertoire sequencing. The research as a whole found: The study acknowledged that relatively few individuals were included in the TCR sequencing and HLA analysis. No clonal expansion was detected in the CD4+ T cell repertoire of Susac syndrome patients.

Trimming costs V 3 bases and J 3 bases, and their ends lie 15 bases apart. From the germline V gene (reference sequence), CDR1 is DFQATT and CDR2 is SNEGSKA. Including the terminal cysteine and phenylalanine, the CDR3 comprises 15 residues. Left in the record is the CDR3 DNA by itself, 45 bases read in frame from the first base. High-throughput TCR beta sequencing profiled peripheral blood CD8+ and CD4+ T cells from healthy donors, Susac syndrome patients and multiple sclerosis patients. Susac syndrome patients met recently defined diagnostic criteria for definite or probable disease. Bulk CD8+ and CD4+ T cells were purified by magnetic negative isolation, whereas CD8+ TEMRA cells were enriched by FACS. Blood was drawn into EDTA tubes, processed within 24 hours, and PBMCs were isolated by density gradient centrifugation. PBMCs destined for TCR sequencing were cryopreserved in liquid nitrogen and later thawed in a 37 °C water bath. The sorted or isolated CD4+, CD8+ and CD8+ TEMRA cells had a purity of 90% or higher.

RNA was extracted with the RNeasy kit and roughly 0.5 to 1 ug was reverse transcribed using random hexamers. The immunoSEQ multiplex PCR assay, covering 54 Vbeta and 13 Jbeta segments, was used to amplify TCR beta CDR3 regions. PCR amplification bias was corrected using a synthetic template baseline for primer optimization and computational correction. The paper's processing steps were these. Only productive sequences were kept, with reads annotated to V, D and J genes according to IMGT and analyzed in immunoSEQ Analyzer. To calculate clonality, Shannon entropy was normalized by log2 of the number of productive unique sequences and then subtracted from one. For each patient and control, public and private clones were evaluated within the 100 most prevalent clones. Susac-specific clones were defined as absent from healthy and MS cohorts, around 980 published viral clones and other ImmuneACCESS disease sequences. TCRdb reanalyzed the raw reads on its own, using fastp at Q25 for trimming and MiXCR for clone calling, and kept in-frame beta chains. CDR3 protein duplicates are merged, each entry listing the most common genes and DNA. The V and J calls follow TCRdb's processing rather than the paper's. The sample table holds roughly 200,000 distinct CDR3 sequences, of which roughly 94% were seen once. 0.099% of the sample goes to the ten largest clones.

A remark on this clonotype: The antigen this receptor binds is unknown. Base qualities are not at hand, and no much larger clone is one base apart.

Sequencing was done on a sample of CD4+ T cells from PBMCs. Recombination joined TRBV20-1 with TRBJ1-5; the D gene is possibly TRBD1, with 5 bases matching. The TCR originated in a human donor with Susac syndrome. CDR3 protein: CSASLMGDLNQPQHF. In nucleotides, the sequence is TGCAGTGCTAGCTTAATGGGGGACCTCAATCAGCCCCAGCATTTT.